This entry lists 6 T cell receptor beta chains sequenced from one sample in a study of identical twins. TCRdb re-called the 5' RACE reads with MiXCR, one entry per CDR3 protein. The sample includes some 500,000 distinct CDR3 sequences, roughly 21% of them seen just once. Separately, the same data were catalogued under a study of T cells expressing NK-cell markers.

The sequencing sample was made of CD4+ T cells sorted from blood. Receptors originate from a woman between 18 and 30 years old in good health.

CDR3 DNA: TGTGCCAGCAGCCATACCGGGCCTGGAAACACCATATATTTT. Residues: CASSHTGPGNTIYF. This chain joins TRBV7-9 and TRBJ1-3; D remains ambiguous. The germline V gene has CDR1 SEHNR and CDR2 FQNEAQ (reference sequence). This CDR3 contains 14 residues. Deletions cut 5 bases from V and 2 bases from J, with 10 bases between.

This clonotype was observed a few times. The chain couples TRBV19 to TRBJ2-7; 7 bases map to TRBD2. This CDR3 comprises 16 residues. The V and J ends lost 5 bases and 2 bases, in that order; junction bases with no gene match: 12. Germline-derived CDR1 and CDR2 are LNHDA and SQIVND (reference sequence). CDR3 nucleotide sequence: TGTGCCAGTAGTCAAAGACTAGCCGAGGTGACCTACGAGCAGTACTTC. This encodes CASSQRLAEVTYEQYF.

The chain is built from TRBV9 and TRBJ2-7, with no clear D. CDR1 and CDR2 from the germline V gene are SGDLS and YYNGEE. Trimming left V 0 bases short and J 2 bases short, with 9 bases between. CDR3 length: 14 residues. CDR3 region: CASSVDLRPYEQYF. CDR3 DNA: TGTGCCAGCAGCGTAGACTTGCGGCCCTACGAGCAGTACTTC.

The chain carries TRBV20-1 and TRBJ2-3; TRBD2 aligns across 9 bases. Trimming removed 4 bases from V and 2 bases from J; junction bases left unmatched: 4. Germline assignment: CDR1 DFQATT and CDR2 SNEGSKA (reference sequence). The CDR3 is made up of 14 amino acids. The CDR3 nucleotides are TGCAGTGCTACCCTAGCGGGGCCCACAGATACGCAGTATTTT. It translates to CSATLAGPTDTQYF.

This clonotype was seen repeatedly, ten times or more. The V call is TRBV2, the J call TRBJ2-1, with D maybe TRBD1 (5 bases). The germline V and J ends were trimmed by 7 bases and 1 base, with 14 bases remaining between them. Per the germline V gene, CDR1 is SNHLY and CDR2 is FYNNEI. There are 15 residues in the CDR3. CDR3 loop: CASTNFQGSYNEQFF. The CDR3 nucleotides read TGTGCCAGCACCAATTTCCAGGGTTCCTACAATGAGCAGTTCTTC. Complete variable domain (other parts from reference TRBV2 and TRBJ2-1): EPEVTQTPSHQVTQMGQEVILRCVPISNHLYFYWYRQILGQKVEFLVSFYNNEISEKSEIFDDQFSVERPDGSNFTLKIRSTKLEDSAMYFCASTNFQGSYNEQFFGPGTRLTVL.

The sample holds many counts of this clonotype. The CDR3 here is CASSRFEAFF. The CDR3, as DNA: TGTGCCAGCAGTCGGTTTGAAGCTTTCTTT. This chain connects TRBV12-3 or TRBV12-4 to TRBJ1-1; D unclear. Trimming removed 5 bases at V and 7 bases at J, with 5 bases between. This CDR3 comprises 10 residues.